This passage covers 21 T cell receptor beta chains from one sample sequenced in a study of cytomegalovirus exposure and HLA in healthy donors. The PCR was carried out with 60 Vbeta primers and 13 Jbeta primers. Clones were sequenced by immunoSEQ multiplex PCR, and TCRdb holds only the in-frame ones, with some missing. The top ten hold about 2.5% of the sample, which has 50,000 or so clones, roughly 80% seen once. The sequenced material came from PBMCs. The receptors stem from a woman between 40 and 50 years old in good health and CMV-seropositive.

A single count supports this clone. This chain connects TRBV7-6 to TRBJ2-5; D is undetermined. V was clipped by 7 bases and J by 1 base, with 10 bases between them. The CDR3 is 13 residues long. Per the germline V gene, CDR1 is SGHVS and CDR2 is FNYEAQ. The DNA for the CDR3 is TGTGCCAGCACCTCAGCTATCCAAGAGACCCAGTACTTC. This sequence encodes CASTSAIQETQYF.

V and J are TRBV2 and TRBJ2-3, with D uncertain. The V gene's germline CDR1 is SNHLY and CDR2 FYNNEI. The V gene lost 6 bases and the J gene lost 8 bases, with 9 bases spanning the gap. The CDR3 sequence is 11 residues long. CDR3 region: CASRESGTQYF. CDR3 nucleotides: TGTGCCAGCAGGGAGAGTGGTACGCAGTATTTT. Full variable domain (remainder filled in from reference TRBV2 and TRBJ2-3): EPEVTQTPSHQVTQMGQEVILRCVPISNHLYFYWYRQILGQKVEFLVSFYNNEISEKSEIFDDQFSVERPDGSNFTLKIRSTKLEDSAMYFCASRESGTQYFGPGTRLTVL.

This clone showed up just a few times. The genes are TRBV5-5 and TRBJ2-3; D is unclear. Trimming removed 4 bases at V and 2 bases at J, with 5 bases between. This CDR3 has 12 residues. The V gene's germline CDR1 is SGHKS and CDR2 YYEKEE (reference sequence). The CDR3, as DNA: TGTGCCAGCAGCCCGTTCACAGATACGCAGTATTTT. Its translation is CASSPFTDTQYF. Full variable domain (rest looked up from reference TRBV5-5 and TRBJ2-3): DAGVTQSPTHLIKTRGQQVTLRCSPISGHKSVSWYQQVLGQGPQFIFQYYEKEERGRGNFPDRFSARQFPNYSSELNVNALLLGDSALYLCASSPFTDTQYFGPGTRLTVL.

The chain uses TRBV18 and TRBJ1-2, with D perhaps matching TRBD1 (6 bases). With 4 bases removed from V and 7 bases from J, the gap between germline ends came to 13 bases. CDR3 size: 13 residues. In germline, CDR1 is KGHSH, CDR2 LQKENI. DNA for the CDR3: TGTGCCAGCTCACTCGAGGGGGTCAGTGGCTACACCTTC. This sequence encodes CASSLEGVSGYTF.

In this sample, this clone turned up once. The chain carries TRBV4-2 and TRBJ2-1; a possible D gene is TRBD2 (7 bases). V lost 0 bases and J 7 bases, leaving 16 bases between the germline ends. Germline V lookup: CDR1 LGHNA, CDR2 YNFKEQ. The length of the CDR3 is 16 residues. The CDR3 reads CASSQEEGGAQNEQFF. The CDR3 DNA sequence: TGTGCCAGCAGCCAAGAAGAGGGGGGGGCGCAGAATGAGCAGTTCTTC.

V is TRBV10-2 and J is TRBJ2-1; the match to TRBD2 covers 13 bases. This CDR3 is 16 amino acids long. Germline CDR1 and CDR2: WSHSY and SAAADI. J gave up 6 bases and V 2 bases, and 4 bases lay outside the gene matches. The CDR3 spells CASSETGTSGVNEQFF. The DNA for the CDR3 is TGCGCCAGCAGTGAGACAGGGACTAGCGGGGTCAATGAGCAGTTCTTC.

This chain uses TRBV10-3 with TRBJ1-2; D possibly corresponds to TRBD1 (5 bases). The CDR3 spans 14 residues. The V end lost 0 bases, the J end lost 8 bases, and 13 bases lay between the germline ends. Germline V lookup: CDR1 ENHRY, CDR2 SYGVKD. The DNA of the CDR3 is TGTGCCATCAGTGAGTCGTTTGGCAGGGAAGGCTACACCTTC. Translated, it gives CAISESFGREGYTF.

This chain uses TRBV27 with TRBJ2-3; weak D call: TRBD2 (6 bases). Germline V gives CDR1 MNHEY, CDR2 SMNVEV (reference sequence). Deletions cut 6 bases from V and 8 bases from J, with 15 bases between. The CDR3 is made up of 13 amino acids. CDR3 in amino acids: CASSARGLPTQYF. DNA for the CDR3: TGTGCCAGCAGCGCACGGGGACTTCCTACGCAGTATTTT.

The chain employs TRBV15 and TRBJ2-7, with 7 bases aligning to TRBD2. V was clipped by 8 bases and J by 2 bases; unmatched bases: 6. Germline CDR1 and CDR2: LNHNV and YYDKDF (reference sequence). The CDR3 has 13 residues. CDR3 region: CATGVGGAYEQYF. In nucleotides, the CDR3 is TGTGCCACCGGGGTGGGGGGGGCCTACGAGCAGTACTTC.

The chain uses TRBV15 and TRBJ2-5; no firm D call. The J call is doubtful: the DNA matches TRBJ2-7 better. The CDR3 covers 13 residues. Germline V gene data show CDR1 as LNHNV and CDR2 as YYDKDF (reference sequence). CDR3 in amino acids: CATSLFSSYEQYF. The CDR3 DNA follows: TGTGCCACCAGCCTTTTTTCCTCCTACGAGCAGTACTTC.

V gene TRBV6-5 combines with J gene TRBJ2-7; maybe TRBD2 (6 bases). Trimming cost V 6 bases and J 2 bases, with 14 bases left between them. The CDR3 runs to 14 residues. CDR1 is MNHEY and CDR2 is SVGAGI in the germline V gene. CDR3 region: CASRPDGGTYEQYF. The CDR3 coding sequence is TGTGCCAGCAGGCCCGACGGGGGAACCTACGAGCAGTACTTC.

The chain carries TRBV28 and TRBJ2-6, with D perhaps TRBD2 (5 bases). The length of the CDR3 is 15 residues. V lost 7 bases and J 2 bases, leaving 12 bases between the germline ends. In germline, CDR1 is MDHEN, CDR2 SYDVKM. The chain's CDR3 is CASISGSTGANVLTF. The CDR3 DNA reads as TGTGCCAGCATTTCGGGGAGCACTGGGGCCAACGTCCTGACTTTC.

This clone was counted a single time. The rearrangement links TRBV6-6 to TRBJ2-7; the D is unclear. Germline CDR1 is MNHNY and CDR2 is SVGAGI (reference sequence). The V and J ends lost 2 bases and 3 bases respectively, with 5 bases between them. The CDR3 spans 12 residues. The DNA for the CDR3 is TGTGCCAGCAGTTACAATAACTACGAGCAGTACTTC. This sequence encodes CASSYNNYEQYF.

The chain joins TRBV29-1 to TRBJ2-3; TRBD2 agrees at 12 bases. Germline V gene data show CDR1 as SQVTM and CDR2 as ANQGSEA. The CDR3 sequence is 14 residues long. Trimming at V came to 7 bases and at J to 0 bases, leaving 2 bases not matched to a gene. CDR3 protein: CSAGLAGSTDTQYF. The DNA for the CDR3 is TGCAGCGCCGGACTAGCGGGGAGCACAGATACGCAGTATTTT.

This clone has more than one count but fewer than ten. V and J are TRBV5-1 and TRBJ2-2, with TRBD1 matching 10 bases. The V segment lost 4 bases and the J segment 5 bases; nucleotides outside the gene matches: 5. This CDR3 is built from 15 residues. Per the germline V gene, CDR1 is SGHRS and CDR2 is YFSETQ. For the CDR3, the DNA is TGCGCCAGCAGCCTGGACAGGGGGATGACCGGGGAGCTGTTTTTT. Translating it yields CASSLDRGMTGELFF.

The genes are TRBV29-1 and TRBJ2-3, with no clear D. Germline V gene sequence: CDR1 SQVTM, CDR2 ANQGSEA. The CDR3 runs 15 residues. Trimming pared 3 bases from V and 0 bases from J, leaving 13 bases between. The CDR3 spells CSVDSRSVSTDTQYF. The CDR3, as DNA: TGCAGCGTTGATTCTCGTTCGGTCAGCACAGATACGCAGTATTTT.

J is TRBJ1-3 and V is TRBV4-1; D unresolved. Germline assignment: CDR1 MGHRA and CDR2 YSYEKL. Trimming shortened V by 1 base and J by 2 bases, and 6 bases separated the two germline ends. The CDR3 contains 14 residues. The CDR3 protein is CASSQGPAGNTIYF. The CDR3 DNA reads TGCGCCAGCAGCCAAGGTCCAGCTGGAAACACCATATATTTT.

The chain is built from TRBV18 and TRBJ1-4, with 9 nucleotides matching TRBD1. V dropped 2 bases and J dropped 7; count of bases not matched to a gene: 5. The CDR3 has 15 residues. Germline assignment: CDR1 KGHSH and CDR2 LQKENI. The CDR3 sequence is CASSPVTGGFEKLFF. The CDR3 DNA sequence: TGTGCCAGCTCACCAGTCACAGGGGGCTTTGAAAAACTGTTTTTT. The variable domain in full, with the rest retrieved from reference TRBV18 and TRBJ1-4, is NAGVMQNPRHLVRRRGQEARLRCSPMKGHSHVYWYRQLPEEGLKFMVYLQKENIIDESGMPKERFSAEFPKEGPSILRIQQVVRGDSAAYFCASSPVTGGFEKLFFGSGTQLSVL.

J is TRBJ2-7 and V is TRBV6-5, with TRBD1 matching 12 bases. Trimming removed 6 bases from V and 7 bases from J; junction bases left unmatched: 10. CDR1 MNHEY and CDR2 SVGAGI come from the germline V gene. The CDR3 is made up of 15 amino acids. CDR3 in DNA: TGTGCCAGCAGCAGGACGGGACAGGGGGCGCAAGAGCAGTACTTC. This gives the protein CASSRTGQGAQEQYF.

This chain joins TRBV9 and TRBJ2-6; D not resolved. The CDR3 has 16 amino acids. Trimming removed 0 bases at V and 0 bases at J, with 7 bases between. Germline values: CDR1 SGDLS, CDR2 YYNGEE. The CDR3, as DNA: TGTGCCAGCAGCGTAGATCAGGCCTCTGGGGCCAACGTCCTGACTTTC. Protein product: CASSVDQASGANVLTF.

The chain is built from TRBV6-6 and TRBJ2-7, with TRBD2 matching over 12 bases. J lost 6 bases, V lost 10 bases, and 7 bases had no gene match. The V gene's germline CDR1 is MNHNY and CDR2 SVGAGI (reference sequence). CDR3 length equals 13 residues. CDR3 DNA: TGTGCCACCGCCGGACTAGCGGGGCTCGAGCAGTACTTC. This sequence encodes CATAGLAGLEQYF.